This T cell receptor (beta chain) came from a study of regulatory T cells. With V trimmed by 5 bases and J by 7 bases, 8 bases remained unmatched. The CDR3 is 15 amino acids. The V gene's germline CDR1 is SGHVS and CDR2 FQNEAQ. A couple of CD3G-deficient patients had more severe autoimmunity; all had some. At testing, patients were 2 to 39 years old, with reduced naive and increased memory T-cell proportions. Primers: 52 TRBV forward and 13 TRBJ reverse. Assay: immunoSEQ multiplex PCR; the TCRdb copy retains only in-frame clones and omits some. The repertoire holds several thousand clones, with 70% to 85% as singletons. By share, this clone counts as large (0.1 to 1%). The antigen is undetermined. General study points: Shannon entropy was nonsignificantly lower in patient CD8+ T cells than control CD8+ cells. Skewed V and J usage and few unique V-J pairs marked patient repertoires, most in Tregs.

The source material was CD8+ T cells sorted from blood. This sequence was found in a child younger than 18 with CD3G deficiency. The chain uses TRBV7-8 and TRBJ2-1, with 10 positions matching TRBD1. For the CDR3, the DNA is TGTGCCAGCAGCCTCGGGACAGGGGCGGGTAATGAGCAGTTCTTC. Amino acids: CASSLGTGAGNEQFF.